A single T cell receptor beta chain is shown here with its context. These data come from a study of early T cells in non-severe SARS-CoV-2 infection. Study information: Sequencing input comprised bulk RNA from unsorted whole blood; chain pairing was not available.

The protocol attached unique molecular identifiers to individual cDNA molecules. TCRdb ran MiXCR on the 5' RACE reads and lists one entry per CDR3 protein. The sample contains about 49,000 distinct CDR3 sequences, approximately 10% of which appear only once. The length of the CDR3 is 12 residues. Trimming removed 5 bases from V and 6 bases from J, with 9 bases in between. Germline V gene data show CDR1 as MDHEN and CDR2 as SYDVKM. The material sequenced was whole blood. V gene TRBV28 combines with J gene TRBJ2-3; D gene unclear. The clonotype comes from an adult who was a healthcare worker with PCR-confirmed SARS-CoV-2 infection or an uninfected control (not recorded which). For the CDR3, the DNA is TGTGCCAGCAGTGGGCTGCGTGATACGCAGTATTTT. Amino acid sequence: CASSGLRDTQYF.